This TCR beta chain came from a study of beta chain features in type 1 diabetes. As every portion of the isolated RNA was reverse transcribed, the sequencing read expressed TCRB transcripts. Measured with immunoSEQ multiplex PCR; TCRdb has only the in-frame clones, and not every one. Of 200,000 to 300,000 clones in the sample, around 26% were seen once. This clone was seen more than once but under ten times. The antigen is not known. At the DNA level, this CDR3 is encoded by other sequences in the same sample as well. Findings of the study overall: Compared to healthy donors, patients appeared to have naive, central memory and Treg TCRB repertoires that were more alike. A potential influence of HLA type upon TCRB rearrangement remained unresolved herein.

Trimming removed 7 bases from V and 4 bases from J, with 8 bases in between. CDR3 length: 11 residues. The germline V gene has CDR1 SGHAT and CDR2 FQNNGV. Sequenced: central memory CD4+ T cells from blood. This TCR came from a man aged 25-40 years in good health. The V gene is TRBV11-2, the J gene TRBJ2-7; no firm D call. Here the CDR3 DNA reads TGTGCCAGCACCTCCTCATACGAGCAGTACTTC. Protein product: CASTSSYEQYF.